Listed here are 10 T cell receptor beta chains from one sample, sequenced in a study of shared clonotypes between healthy human individuals. The protocol was immunoSEQ multiplex PCR, while the TCRdb copy is restricted to in-frame clones and leaves out a portion. The sample includes approximately 810,000 clones, 92% of them seen just once. Positive CCR7 selection of CD45RO-negative cells yielded the naive CD8 cells, and terminally differentiated effector memory CD45RA+ cells were excluded. Material for sequencing was naive CD8+ T cells sorted from blood. These receptors were taken from a man aged 25 to 40 in good health.

This chain joins TRBV6-5 and TRBJ2-5; 7 nucleotides line up with TRBD1. CDR1 is MNHEY and CDR2 is SVGAGI in the germline V gene. The CDR3 has 15 residues. Trimming removed 4 bases from V and 0 bases from J; junction bases left unmatched: 5. The CDR3 DNA is TGTGCCAGCAGTTCAAGACAGGGTCACCAAGAGACCCAGTACTTC. It encodes CASSSRQGHQETQYF.

The rearrangement links TRBV28 to TRBJ2-1; TRBD2 might be the D (5 bases). The CDR3 runs 15 residues. Trimming left V 7 bases short and J 5 bases short, with 18 bases between. Germline assignment: CDR1 MDHEN and CDR2 SYDVKM. CDR3 bases: TGTGCCAGCACCCTCGGGGTCGGGGTAAACAATGAGCAGTTCTTC. Protein sequence: CASTLGVGVNNEQFF.

Details on this clone: The sample carries other DNA sequences with the same CDR3. The chain employs TRBV19 and TRBJ2-7, with 9 nucleotides matching TRBD2. The CDR3 has 15 residues. V trimming: 3 bases; J trimming: 2 bases; junction bases outside the gene matches: 5. From germline, CDR1 is LNHDA and CDR2 SQIVND (reference sequence). The CDR3 coding sequence is TGTGCCAGTAGTATCTCCGCGGGAGGGACCTACGAGCAGTACTTC. Translated: CASSISAGGTYEQYF.

V is TRBV19 and J is TRBJ1-5; TRBD1 agrees at 7 bases. The J segment lost 0 bases and the V segment lost 6 bases, leaving 8 bases of the junction unmatched. CDR1 LNHDA and CDR2 SQIVND come from the germline V gene (reference sequence). This CDR3 is built from 16 residues. CDR3 coding DNA: TGTGCCAGTAGGAAGACAGGGACCTATAGCAATCAGCCCCAGCATTTT. Protein sequence: CASRKTGTYSNQPQHF.

CDR3 DNA: TGCGCCAGCAGCCGCGGACTAGACACAGATACGCAGTATTTT. It yields the protein CASSRGLDTDTQYF. The chain employs TRBV4-1 and TRBJ2-3; TRBD2 matches at 7 bases. The CDR3 loop spans 14 amino acids. Germline V gene data show CDR1 as MGHRA and CDR2 as YSYEKL. V was clipped by 4 bases and J by 2 bases; unmatched bases: 3.

The chain joins TRBV25-1 to TRBJ2-1; 9 nucleotides agree with TRBD1. Trimming cost V 6 bases and J 7 bases; bases outside gene matches: 10. Per the germline V gene, CDR1 is MGHDK and CDR2 is SYGVNS. This CDR3 is built from 15 residues. The CDR3: CASRTRGQGWNEQFF. CDR3 bases: TGTGCCAGCAGAACAAGGGGACAGGGTTGGAATGAGCAGTTCTTC.

The chain has TRBV9 and TRBJ2-7; D might be TRBD2 (5 bases). The length of the CDR3 is 13 residues. The germline V and J ends were trimmed by 4 bases and 4 bases, with 12 bases remaining between them. The germline CDR1 and CDR2 sequences are SGDLS and YYNGEE. CDR3 sequence reads: CASSPPREYEQYF. DNA for the CDR3: TGTGCCAGCAGCCCCCCAAGGGAGTACGAGCAGTACTTC.

This chain connects TRBV27 to TRBJ1-1, with 7 bases lining up with TRBD1. CDR1 and CDR2 from the germline V gene are MNHEY and SMNVEV (reference sequence). There are 11 residues in the CDR3. The V and J ends lost 5 bases and 8 bases, in that order; junction bases with no gene match: 2. CDR3 sequence (DNA): TGTGCCAGCAGTGGGGGACAGGAAGCTTTCTTT. Amino acids: CASSGGQEAFF.

This chain joins TRBV5-4 and TRBJ1-1; no definite D call. The length of the CDR3 is 15 residues. V lost 4 bases to trimming and J lost 0 bases, with 13 bases between them. CDR1 is SGHNT, CDR2 YYREEE, per germline (reference sequence). The CDR3 loop reads CASSVVQDMNTEAFF. The CDR3 bases are TGTGCCAGCAGCGTTGTCCAAGACATGAACACTGAAGCTTTCTTT.

The chain combines TRBV6-5 with TRBJ2-1, with 9 bases fitting TRBD1. This CDR3 comprises 15 residues. J lost 8 bases, V lost 0 bases, and 5 bases had no gene match. Germline CDR1 MNHEY, CDR2 SVGAGI. In DNA, the CDR3 is TGTGCCAGCAGTTACTCGGGACAGGGTTTGGATGAGCAGTTCTTC. Translation: CASSYSGQGLDEQFF.